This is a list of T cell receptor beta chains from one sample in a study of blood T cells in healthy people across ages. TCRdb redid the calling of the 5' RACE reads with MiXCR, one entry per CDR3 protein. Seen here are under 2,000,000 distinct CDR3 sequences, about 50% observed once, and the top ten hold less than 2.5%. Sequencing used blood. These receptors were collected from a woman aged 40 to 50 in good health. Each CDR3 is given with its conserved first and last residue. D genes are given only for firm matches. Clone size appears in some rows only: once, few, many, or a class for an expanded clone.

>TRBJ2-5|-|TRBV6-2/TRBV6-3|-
CASPGHLETQYF
TGTGCCAGCCCCGGGCACTTAGAGACCCAGTACTTC
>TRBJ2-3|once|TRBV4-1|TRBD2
CASSPGLAGVLTQYF
TGCGCCAGCAGCCCGGGACTAGCGGGCGTCCTAACGCAGTATTTT
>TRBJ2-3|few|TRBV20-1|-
CSASGGNTDTQYF
TGCAGTGCTAGCGGGGGTAACACAGATACGCAGTATTTT
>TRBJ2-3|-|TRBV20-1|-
CSARHLGDTQYF
TGCAGTGCTAGACACCTGGGGGATACGCAGTATTTT
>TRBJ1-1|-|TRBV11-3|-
CASSSDNAEAFF
TGTGCCAGCAGCTCGGACAATGCTGAAGCTTTCTTT
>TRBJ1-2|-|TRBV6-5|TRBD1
CASSRDRGCGYTF
TGTGCCAGCAGTAGGGACAGGGGCTGTGGCTACACCTTC
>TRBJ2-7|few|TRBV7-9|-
CASSFAGKTHEQYF
TGTGCCAGCAGCTTTGCGGGGAAGACCCACGAGCAGTACTTC
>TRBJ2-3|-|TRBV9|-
CASSVTPGGTDTQYF
TGTGCCAGCAGCGTAACTCCAGGGGGCACAGATACGCAGTATTTT
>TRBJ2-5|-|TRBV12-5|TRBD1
CASRQGKVMEAQYF
TGTGCTAGTAGACAGGGCAAGGTGATGGAGGCCCAGTACTTC
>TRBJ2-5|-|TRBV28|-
CASSSGRGLETQYF
TGTGCCAGCAGTTCGGGGAGGGGGCTGGAGACCCAGTACTTC